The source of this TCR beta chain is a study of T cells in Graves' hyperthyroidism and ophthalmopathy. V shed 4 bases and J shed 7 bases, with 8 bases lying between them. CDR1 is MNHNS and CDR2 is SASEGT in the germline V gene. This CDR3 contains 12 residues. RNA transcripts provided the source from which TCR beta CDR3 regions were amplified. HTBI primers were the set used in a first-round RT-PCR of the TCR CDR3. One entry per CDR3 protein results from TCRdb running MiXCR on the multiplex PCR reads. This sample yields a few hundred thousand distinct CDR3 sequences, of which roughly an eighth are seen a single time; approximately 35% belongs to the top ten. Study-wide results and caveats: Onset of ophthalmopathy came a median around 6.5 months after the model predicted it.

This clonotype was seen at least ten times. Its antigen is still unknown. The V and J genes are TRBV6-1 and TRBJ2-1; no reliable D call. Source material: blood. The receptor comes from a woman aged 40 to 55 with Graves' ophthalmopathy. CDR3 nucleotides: TGTGCCAGCAGTGGAGTGACGAATGAGCAGTTCTTC. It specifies CASSGVTNEQFF.